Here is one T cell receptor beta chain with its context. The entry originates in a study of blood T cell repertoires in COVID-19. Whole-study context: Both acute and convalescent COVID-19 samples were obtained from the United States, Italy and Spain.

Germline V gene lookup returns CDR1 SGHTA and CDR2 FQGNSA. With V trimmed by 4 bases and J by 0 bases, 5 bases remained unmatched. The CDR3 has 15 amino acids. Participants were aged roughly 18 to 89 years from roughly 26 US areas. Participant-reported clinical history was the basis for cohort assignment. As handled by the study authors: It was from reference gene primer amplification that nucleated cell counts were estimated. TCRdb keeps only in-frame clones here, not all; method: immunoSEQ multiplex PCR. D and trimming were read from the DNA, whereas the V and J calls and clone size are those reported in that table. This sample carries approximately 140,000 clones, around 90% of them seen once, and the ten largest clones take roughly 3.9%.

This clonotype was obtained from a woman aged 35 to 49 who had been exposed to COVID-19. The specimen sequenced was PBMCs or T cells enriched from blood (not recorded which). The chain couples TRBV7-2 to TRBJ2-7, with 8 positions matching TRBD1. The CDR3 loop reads CASSSRQGISYEQYF. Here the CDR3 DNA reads TGTGCCAGCAGCTCTAGACAGGGGATCTCCTACGAGCAGTACTTC.